This T cell receptor (beta chain) was observed in a study of regulatory T cells in long-lasting Graves disease. The study, taken as a whole, reports: TCR diversity was lower in persistent Graves' patients (versus newly diagnosed ones). Possibly, too few samples lowered accuracy.

A word on this clonotype: No antigen is known for it.

The time point is: persistent/refractory GD, antithyroid drugs over 5 years with positive TRAb. PBMCs were the source of the RNA used for TCR sequencing. The TCR beta library used iRepertoire HTBI primers with Arm-PCR amplification of CDR3. TCRdb used MiXCR to reprocess the multiplex PCR reads, holding one entry per CDR3 protein. Seen here are roughly 450,000 distinct CDR3 sequences, approximately 22% observed once, and the top ten hold approximately 14%. The source is a female donor with Graves disease. Sequencing used peripheral blood mononuclear cells (PBMCs), obtained when the disease was refractory, from a patient treated with antithyroid drugs.

CDR3 DNA sequence: TGTGCCAGCAGCCCCATGACGGGAGTTAGCAATCAGCCCCAGCATTTT. Translating gives CASSPMTGVSNQPQHF. This chain uses TRBV12-3 or TRBV12-4 with TRBJ1-5; D remains ambiguous. The CDR3 is 16 amino acids. Between the trimmed V and J ends, which lost 6 bases and 0 bases, there was a span of 15 bases.